Included here is one T cell receptor (beta chain) sequence, with context. The germline CDR1 and CDR2 sequences are SNHLY and FYNNEI. The CDR3 length is 13 residues. Unmatched junction bases numbered 4, after V lost 10 bases and J lost 0 bases. This sample was included in a study of blood T cell repertoires in COVID-19. The wider study: Donors in the United States, Italy and Spain gave samples during acute or convalescent COVID-19. T cells, B-cell-depleted T cells, or PBMCs provided the cDNA or gDNA that served as material.

Authors' processing steps: It was from reference gene primer amplification that nucleated cell counts were estimated. Profiling relied on immunoSEQ multiplex PCR, and the TCRdb table lists in-frame clones only, not all of them. The V and J calls and the clone size are those of that table, but D and trimming were determined from the DNA. The profile covers roughly 120,000 clones, with approximately 85% appearing a single time and approximately 5.3% taken by the ten largest. This chain uses TRBV2 with TRBJ2-7; 9 bases align to TRBD1. This sequence was found in a human donor in a cohort sampled during active COVID-19. Sample: peripheral blood. CDR3 sequence reads: CATSGQGSYEQYF. The DNA for the CDR3 is TGTGCCACCTCGGGACAGGGCTCCTACGAGCAGTACTTC.